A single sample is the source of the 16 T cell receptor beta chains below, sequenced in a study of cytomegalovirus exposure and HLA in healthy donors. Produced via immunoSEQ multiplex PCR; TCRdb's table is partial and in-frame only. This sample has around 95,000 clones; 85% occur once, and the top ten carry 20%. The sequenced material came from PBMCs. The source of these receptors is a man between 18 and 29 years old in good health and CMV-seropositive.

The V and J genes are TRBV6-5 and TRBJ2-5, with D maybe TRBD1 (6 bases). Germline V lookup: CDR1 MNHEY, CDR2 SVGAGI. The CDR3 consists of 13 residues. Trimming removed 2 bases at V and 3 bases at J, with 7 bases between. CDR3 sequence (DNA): TGTGCCAGCAGTTACACAGGGAAAGAGACCCAGTACTTC. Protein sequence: CASSYTGKETQYF.

The CDR3: CASLESGGSDTQYF. CDR3 DNA: TGTGCCAGTTTGGAGTCGGGAGGTTCAGATACGCAGTATTTT. This chain uses TRBV7-6 with TRBJ2-3; 7 bases are shared with TRBD2. Germline assignment: CDR1 SGHVS and CDR2 FNYEAQ. This CDR3 has 14 amino acids. Trimming at V came to 9 bases and at J to 4 bases, leaving 10 bases not matched to a gene.

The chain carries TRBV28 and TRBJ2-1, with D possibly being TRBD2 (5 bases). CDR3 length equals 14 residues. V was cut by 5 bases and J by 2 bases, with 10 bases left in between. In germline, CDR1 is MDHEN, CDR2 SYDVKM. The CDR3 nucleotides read TGTGCCAGCAGTGAGAGGGCTACCTACAATGAGCAGTTCTTC. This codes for CASSERATYNEQFF.

The DNA for the CDR3 is TGTGCCAGCAGCACAGGGTATCCAGCGTACGAGCAGTACTTC. Protein sequence: CASSTGYPAYEQYF. The chain couples TRBV9 to TRBJ2-7; D is perhaps TRBD1 (6 bases). Deletions cut 4 bases from V and 4 bases from J, with 15 bases between. This CDR3 spans 14 amino acids. The germline V gene has CDR1 SGDLS and CDR2 YYNGEE.

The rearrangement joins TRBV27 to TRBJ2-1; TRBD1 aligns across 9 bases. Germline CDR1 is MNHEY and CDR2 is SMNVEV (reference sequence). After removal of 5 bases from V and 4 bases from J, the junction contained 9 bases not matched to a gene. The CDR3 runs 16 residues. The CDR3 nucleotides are TGTGCCAGCAGTGCCCTGGGGACAGGGCCATACAATGAGCAGTTCTTC. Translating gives CASSALGTGPYNEQFF.

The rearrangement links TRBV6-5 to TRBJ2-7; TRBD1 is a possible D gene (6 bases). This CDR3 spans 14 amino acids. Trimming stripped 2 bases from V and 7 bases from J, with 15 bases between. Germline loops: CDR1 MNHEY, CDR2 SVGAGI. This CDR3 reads CASSYLPGAGEQYF. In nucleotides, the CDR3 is TGTGCCAGCAGTTACCTCCCAGGGGCCGGGGAGCAGTACTTC.

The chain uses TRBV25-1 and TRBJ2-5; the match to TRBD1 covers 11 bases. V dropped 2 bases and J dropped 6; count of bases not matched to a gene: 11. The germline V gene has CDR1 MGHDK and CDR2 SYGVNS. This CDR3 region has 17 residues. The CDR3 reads CASSEGIGTGGIKTQYF. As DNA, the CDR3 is TGTGCCAGCAGTGAAGGTATCGGGACAGGGGGTATAAAGACCCAGTACTTC.

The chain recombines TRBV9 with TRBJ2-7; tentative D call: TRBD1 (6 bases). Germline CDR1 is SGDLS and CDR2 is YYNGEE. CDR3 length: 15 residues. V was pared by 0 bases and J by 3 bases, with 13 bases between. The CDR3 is CASSVVGGSGYEQYF. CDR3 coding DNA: TGTGCCAGCAGCGTAGTTGGGGGCTCGGGCTACGAGCAGTACTTC.

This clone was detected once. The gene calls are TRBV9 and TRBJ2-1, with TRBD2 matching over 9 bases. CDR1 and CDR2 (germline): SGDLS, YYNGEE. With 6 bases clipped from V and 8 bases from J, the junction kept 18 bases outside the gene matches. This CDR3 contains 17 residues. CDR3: CASNGFPLSSGEDEQFF. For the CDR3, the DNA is TGTGCCAGCAACGGATTCCCATTATCTAGCGGGGAGGATGAGCAGTTCTTC.

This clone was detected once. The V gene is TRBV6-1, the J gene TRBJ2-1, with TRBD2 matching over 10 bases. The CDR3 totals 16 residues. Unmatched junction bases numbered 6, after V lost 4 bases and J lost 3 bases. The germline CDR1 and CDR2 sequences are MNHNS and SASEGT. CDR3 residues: CASSGPLAGVYNEQFF. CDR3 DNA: TGTGCCAGCAGTGGGCCCCTAGCGGGAGTCTACAATGAGCAGTTCTTC.

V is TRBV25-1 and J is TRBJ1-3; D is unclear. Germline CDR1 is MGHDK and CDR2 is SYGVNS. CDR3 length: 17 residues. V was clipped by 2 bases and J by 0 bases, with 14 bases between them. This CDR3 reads CASSETDIRSSGNTIYF. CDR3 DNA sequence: TGTGCCAGCAGTGAAACAGACATTAGATCCTCTGGAAACACCATATATTTT.

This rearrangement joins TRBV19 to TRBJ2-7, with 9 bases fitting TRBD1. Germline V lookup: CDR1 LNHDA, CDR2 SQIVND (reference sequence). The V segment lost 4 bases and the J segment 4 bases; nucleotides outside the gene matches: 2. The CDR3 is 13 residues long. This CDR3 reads CASSTGTGYEQYF. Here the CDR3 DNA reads TGTGCCAGTAGTACCGGGACAGGGTACGAGCAGTACTTC. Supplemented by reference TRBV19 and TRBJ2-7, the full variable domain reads DGGITQSPKYLFRKEGQNVTLSCEQNLNHDAMYWYRQDPGQGLRLIYYSQIVNDFQKGDIAEGYSVSREKKESFPLTVTSAQKNPTAFYLCASSTGTGYEQYFGPGTRLTVT.

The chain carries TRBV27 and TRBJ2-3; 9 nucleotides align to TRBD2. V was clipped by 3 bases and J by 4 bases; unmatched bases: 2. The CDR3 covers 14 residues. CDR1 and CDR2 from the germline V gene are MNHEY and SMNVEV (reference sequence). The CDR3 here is CASSLVAGADTQYF. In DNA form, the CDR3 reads TGTGCCAGCAGTTTGGTAGCGGGAGCAGATACGCAGTATTTT.

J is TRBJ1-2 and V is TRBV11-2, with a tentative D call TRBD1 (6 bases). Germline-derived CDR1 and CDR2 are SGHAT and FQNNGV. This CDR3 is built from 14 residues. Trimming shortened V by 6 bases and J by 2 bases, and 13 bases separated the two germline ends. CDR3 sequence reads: CASSIRGANYGYTF. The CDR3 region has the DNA TGTGCCAGCAGTATCCGGGGGGCCAACTATGGCTACACCTTC. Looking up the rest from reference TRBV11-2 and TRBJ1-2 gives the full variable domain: EAGVAQSPRYKIIEKRQSVAFWCNPISGHATLYWYQQILGQGPKLLIQFQNNGVVDDSQLPKDRFSAERLKGVDSTLKIQPAKLEDSAVYLCASSIRGANYGYTFGSGTRLTVV.

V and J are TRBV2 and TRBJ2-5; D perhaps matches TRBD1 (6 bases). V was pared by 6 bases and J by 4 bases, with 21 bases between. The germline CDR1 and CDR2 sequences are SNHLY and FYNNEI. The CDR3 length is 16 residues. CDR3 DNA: TGTGCCAGCAGGACCACGGAAACAGGGCTGGGAGAGACCCAGTACTTC. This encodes CASRTTETGLGETQYF.

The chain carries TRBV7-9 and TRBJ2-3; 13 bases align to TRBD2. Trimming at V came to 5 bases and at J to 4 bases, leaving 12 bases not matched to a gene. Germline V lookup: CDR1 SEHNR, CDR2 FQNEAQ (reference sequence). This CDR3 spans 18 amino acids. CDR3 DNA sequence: TGTGCCAGCAGCCCTAAATTCTGGACTAGCGGGAGCGCAGATACGCAGTATTTT. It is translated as CASSPKFWTSGSADTQYF.